This T cell receptor beta chain came from a study of blood T cell repertoires in COVID-19. Across the whole study: Researchers got acute and convalescent COVID-19 samples from the United States, Italy and Spain. PBMCs, B-cell-depleted T cells, or T cells were the source of the cDNA or gDNA that made up the material.

V shed 5 bases and J shed 4 bases, with 18 bases lying between them. Germline CDR1 and CDR2: SGHVS and FNYEAQ. The CDR3 length is 15 residues. Original analysis: The authors estimated nucleated cell counts from reference gene primer amplification. Data came from immunoSEQ multiplex PCR; TCRdb stores just in-frame clones and leaves some out. From that table come the V and J calls and clone size; the DNA was used to work out D and trimming. The profile shows about 75,000 clones, about nine tenths of them singletons. This receptor was identified in a human donor in a cohort sampled during active COVID-19. The material sequenced was peripheral blood. The rearrangement uses TRBV7-6 and TRBJ2-7; possibly TRBD1 for D (6 bases). The CDR3, as DNA: TGTGCCAGCAGCACAGGGTCCAGCAAGGAATACGAGCAGTACTTC. This translates into CASSTGSSKEYEQYF.